This passage covers 21 T cell receptor beta chains from one sample sequenced in a study of blood T cell repertoires in COVID-19 (dated by TCRdb to the early 2020s). Library preparation used the immunoSEQ multiplex PCR assay. TCRdb retrieved this table from immuneACCESS and kept in-frame rearrangements only. Not all clones are present; in checked studies, unresolved V genes account for under half, and no reason is known for the remainder. This sample is represented by approximately 82,000 clones; more than 70% of them were singletons. The ten top clones hold 15% to 20% of the sample. Material for sequencing was peripheral blood. The receptors come from a woman in her sixties or seventies with acute or convalescent COVID-19.

The chain uses TRBV4-2 and TRBJ1-5; weak D call: TRBD1 (5 bases). The CDR3 is 16 residues long. V was shortened by 0 bases and J by 16 bases, with 25 bases between the two germline ends. CDR1 LGHNA and CDR2 YNFKEQ come from the germline V gene. The CDR3 loop reads CASSQDPRQSLPPLHF. The CDR3 nucleotides read TGTGCCAGCAGCCAAGATCCCCGACAGAGTCTACCCCCCCTTCATTTT.

J is TRBJ2-3 and V is TRBV3-1 (or the pseudogene TRBV3-2); 9 bases fit TRBD2. This CDR3 has 16 amino acids. Germline loops: CDR1 LGHDT, CDR2 YNNKEL (reference sequence). Trimming took 4 bases from V and 1 from J; bases not matched to a gene: 6. In DNA, the CDR3 is TGTGCCAGCAGCCGTCGACTAGCGGTTGGCACAGATACGCAGTATTTT. Protein product: CASSRRLAVGTDTQYF.

The chain joins TRBV7-3 to TRBJ2-6; 10 bases align to TRBD2. Trimming removed 5 bases from V and 0 bases from J; junction bases left unmatched: 10. Germline CDR1 is SGHTA and CDR2 is FQGTGA. CDR3 size: 19 residues. The CDR3 nucleotides read TGTGCCAGCAGCCCTTGTCCGGCTAGCGGGGGCTCTGGGGCCAACGTCCTGACTTTC. This translates into CASSPCPASGGSGANVLTF.

This clone appeared a single time. The chain couples TRBV5-1 to TRBJ1-5; D possibly corresponds to TRBD1 (6 bases). The germline gives CDR1 SGHRS, CDR2 YFSETQ. The CDR3 length is 15 residues. The germline V and J ends were trimmed by 4 bases and 5 bases, with 16 bases remaining between them. The CDR3 DNA reads as TGCGCCAGCAGCACACTCCCAGGGGAAGATCAGCCCCAGCATTTT. This translates into CASSTLPGEDQPQHF.

The chain joins TRBV24-1 to TRBJ2-3; the D gene is possibly TRBD2 (7 bases). V lost 5 bases and J 6 bases, leaving 17 bases between the germline ends. Germline values: CDR1 KGHDR, CDR2 SFDVKD. This CDR3 is built from 15 residues. In nucleotides, the CDR3 is TGTGCCACCAGTGGCATGGGGGGGCGCCAGGATACGCAGTATTTT. Its protein product is CATSGMGGRQDTQYF.

V gene TRBV7-6 combines with J gene TRBJ2-5; a weak D match, TRBD2 (7 bases). CDR3 length: 17 amino acids. Germline values: CDR1 SGHVS, CDR2 FNYEAQ. The V end lost 1 base, the J end lost 2 bases, and 17 bases lay between the germline ends. The CDR3 region has the DNA TGTGCCAGCAGCTTAGGATCGGTGGGAGGGGGTCAAGAGACCCAGTACTTC. It translates to CASSLGSVGGGQETQYF.

J is TRBJ2-7 and V is TRBV12-5; D possibly corresponds to TRBD2 (6 bases). Trimming removed 4 bases at V and 7 bases at J, with 11 bases between. Germline CDR1 and CDR2: LGHNT and FRNRAP. The CDR3 totals 12 residues. The CDR3 DNA reads TGTGCTAGTGGTTCGGGGAGGAGTGAGCAGTACTTC. It codes for CASGSGRSEQYF.

The chain couples TRBV5-1 to TRBJ2-1; 7 nucleotides align to TRBD2. CDR1 and CDR2 from the germline V gene are SGHRS and YFSETQ. Germline trimming cut 1 base from V and 3 bases from J; bases unmatched to any gene: 16. The CDR3 runs 19 residues. CDR3 residues: CASSLFISSLGDYYNEQFF. In DNA, the CDR3 is TGCGCCAGCAGCTTGTTTATTTCGTCCCTCGGGGACTACTACAATGAGCAGTTCTTC.

The chain has TRBV6-5 and TRBJ1-3; 7 nucleotides match TRBD1. The V gene's germline CDR1 is MNHEY and CDR2 SVGAGI. The CDR3 totals 15 residues. V was clipped by 6 bases and J by 0 bases; unmatched bases: 5. The CDR3 DNA reads as TGTGCCAGCAGGCGACAGGGTAGCTCTGGAAACACCATATATTTT. Its translation is CASRRQGSSGNTIYF.

The chain links TRBV3-1 (or the pseudogene TRBV3-2) to TRBJ1-1; D is unclear. Trimming shortened V by 6 bases and J by 4 bases, and 9 bases separated the two germline ends. Germline CDR1 LGHDT, CDR2 YNNKEL (reference sequence). This CDR3 comprises 12 residues. The CDR3 region is CASRSEGTEAFF. The CDR3 DNA sequence: TGTGCCAGCAGATCCGAGGGCACTGAAGCTTTCTTT.

V and J are TRBV27 and TRBJ2-4; TRBD1 might be the D (6 bases). Trimming cost V 2 bases and J 0 bases, with 17 bases left between them. Germline V CDR1 and CDR2: MNHEY, SMNVEV (reference sequence). This CDR3 region has 18 residues. The CDR3 loop reads CASSLAFTGTRAKNIQYF. CDR3 coding DNA: TGTGCCAGCAGTTTAGCCTTCACAGGGACGAGAGCCAAAAACATTCAGTACTTC.

This clone has only one observation. The junction differs from germline at one of its ends, possibly a read error. The chain joins TRBV7-7 to TRBJ2-2; 9 bases match TRBD1. Germline CDR1 SSHAT, CDR2 FNYEAQ (reference sequence). The CDR3 contains 16 residues. The CDR3 region is CASSLGQGKSSGELFF. The CDR3 DNA sequence: TGTGCTAGCAGCTTGGGACAGGGAAAGAGTTCTGGGGAGCTGTTTTTT.

The genes are TRBV6-2 or TRBV6-3 and TRBJ1-1; D is unclear. Germline-derived CDR1 and CDR2 are MNHEY and SVGEGT. V dropped 5 bases and J dropped 8 bases, with 12 bases sitting between them. This CDR3 contains 12 residues. The CDR3 DNA reads as TGTGCCAGCAGTCCAAGGGAGTTAGAAGCTTTCTTT. It specifies CASSPRELEAFF.

This clone has only one observation. The rearrangement joins TRBV5-1 to TRBJ2-2; possibly TRBD2 for D (6 bases). The germline V gene has CDR1 SGHRS and CDR2 YFSETQ. The CDR3 has 14 residues. The ends were cut back, 0 bases at V and 7 bases at J, with 10 bases in the middle. The CDR3 loop reads CASSLGWEDGELFF. DNA of the CDR3: TGCGCCAGCAGCTTGGGCTGGGAGGACGGGGAGCTGTTTTTT.

V and J are TRBV30 and TRBJ2-2; 8 bases map to TRBD2. CDR3 length: 13 residues. J was trimmed by 8 bases and V by 8 bases; bases with no gene match: 10. Germline assignment: CDR1 GTSNPN and CDR2 SVGIG (reference sequence). The CDR3 bases are TGTGCCCAGAATAGCGGGAACGGAGGGGAGCTGTTTTTT. Protein product: CAQNSGNGGELFF.

This clone occurred once. V gene TRBV6-2 or TRBV6-3 combines with J gene TRBJ2-7; 9 bases align to TRBD1. CDR1 and CDR2 (germline): MNHEY, SVGEGT. The ends lost 0 bases at V and 3 bases at J; junction bases unmatched: 6. The length of the CDR3 is 16 residues. The CDR3 DNA is TGTGCCAGCAGTTACTCAGAACCGGGACAGGGCTACGAGCAGTACTTC. Protein sequence: CASSYSEPGQGYEQYF.

The chain uses TRBV13 and TRBJ2-2, with D possibly TRBD1 on 5 matching bases. V was cut by 5 bases and J by 5 bases, with 9 bases left in between. This CDR3 spans 13 amino acids. The V gene's germline CDR1 is PRHDT and CDR2 FYEKMQ (reference sequence). Written as DNA, the CDR3 is TGTGCCAGCAGCGAGACAGTTACCGGGGAGCTGTTTTTT. This gives the protein CASSETVTGELFF.

This clone was detected only a few times. V is TRBV5-8 and J is TRBJ1-2, with D possibly being TRBD1 (6 bases). The CDR3 has 14 amino acids. Germline-derived CDR1 and CDR2 are SGHTS and YDEGEE. V was cut by 6 bases and J by 8 bases, with 20 bases left in between. In nucleotides, the CDR3 is TGTGCCAGCAACCCAGCCCTCCAGGGGCCGGGCTACACCTTC. Its protein product is CASNPALQGPGYTF.

The V and J genes are TRBV7-9 and TRBJ1-1; 7 bases line up with TRBD1. From germline, CDR1 is SEHNR and CDR2 FQNEAQ (reference sequence). The J segment lost 5 bases and the V segment lost 5 bases, leaving 5 bases of the junction unmatched. The length of the CDR3 is 13 residues. Here the CDR3 reads CASSQQGMTEAFF. The DNA for the CDR3 is TGTGCCAGCAGCCAACAGGGGATGACTGAAGCTTTCTTT.

This sequence joins TRBV4-2 and TRBJ2-7; 10 nucleotides align to TRBD2. Germline CDR1 LGHNA, CDR2 YNFKEQ. V lost 0 bases to trimming and J lost 1 base; unmatched junction nucleotides: 9. The length of the CDR3 is 18 residues. CDR3 bases: TGTGCCAGCAGCCAAGATCGAGCGGGAGGGCCTCTGTCCTACGAGCAGTACTTC. Translating gives CASSQDRAGGPLSYEQYF.

In this sample, this clone turned up once. This sequence joins TRBV2 and TRBJ2-7; weak D call: TRBD1 (6 bases). Trimming shortened V by 6 bases and J by 0 bases, and 12 bases separated the two germline ends. The germline gives CDR1 SNHLY, CDR2 FYNNEI. The CDR3 contains 14 residues. The CDR3: CASSTGSNSYEQYF. CDR3 nucleotides: TGTGCCAGCAGCACAGGGTCCAACTCCTACGAGCAGTACTTC.